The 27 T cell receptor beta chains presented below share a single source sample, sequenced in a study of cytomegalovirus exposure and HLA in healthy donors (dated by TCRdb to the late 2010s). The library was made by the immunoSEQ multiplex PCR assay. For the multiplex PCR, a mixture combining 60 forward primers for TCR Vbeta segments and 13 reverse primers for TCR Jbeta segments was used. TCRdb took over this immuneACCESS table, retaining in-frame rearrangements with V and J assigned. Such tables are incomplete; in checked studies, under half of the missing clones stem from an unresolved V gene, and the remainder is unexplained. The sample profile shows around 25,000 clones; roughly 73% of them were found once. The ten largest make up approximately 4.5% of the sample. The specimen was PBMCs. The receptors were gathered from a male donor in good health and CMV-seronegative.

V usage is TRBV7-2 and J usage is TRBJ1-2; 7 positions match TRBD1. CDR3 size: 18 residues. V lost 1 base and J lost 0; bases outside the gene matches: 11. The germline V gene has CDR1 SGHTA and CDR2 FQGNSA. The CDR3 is CASSLVPPDRVANYGYTF. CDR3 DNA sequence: TGTGCCAGCAGCTTAGTTCCCCCCGACAGGGTTGCTAACTATGGCTACACCTTC.

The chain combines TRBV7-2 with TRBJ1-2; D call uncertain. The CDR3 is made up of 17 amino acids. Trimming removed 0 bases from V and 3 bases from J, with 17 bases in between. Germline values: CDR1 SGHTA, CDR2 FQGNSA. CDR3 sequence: CASSLASGSGGDYGYTF. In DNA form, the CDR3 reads TGTGCCAGCAGCTTAGCCTCGGGGTCCGGTGGGGACTATGGCTACACCTTC.

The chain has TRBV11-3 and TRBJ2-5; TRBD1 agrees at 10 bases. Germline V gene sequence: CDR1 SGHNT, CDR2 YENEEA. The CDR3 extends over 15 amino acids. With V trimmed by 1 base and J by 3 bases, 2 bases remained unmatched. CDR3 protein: CASSLGQGAEETQYF. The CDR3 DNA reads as TGTGCCAGCAGCTTAGGACAGGGGGCTGAAGAGACCCAGTACTTC.

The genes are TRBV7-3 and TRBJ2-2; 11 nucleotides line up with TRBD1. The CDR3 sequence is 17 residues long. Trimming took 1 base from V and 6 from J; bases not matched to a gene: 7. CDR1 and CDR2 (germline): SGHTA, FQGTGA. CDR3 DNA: TGTGCCAGCAGCTTAAACATGGACAGGGGGCTTGCCGGGGAGCTGTTTTTT. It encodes CASSLNMDRGLAGELFF.

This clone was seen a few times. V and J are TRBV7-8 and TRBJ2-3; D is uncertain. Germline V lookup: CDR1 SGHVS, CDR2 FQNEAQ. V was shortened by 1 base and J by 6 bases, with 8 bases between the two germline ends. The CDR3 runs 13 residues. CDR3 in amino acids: CASSLVSSDTQYF. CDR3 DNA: TGTGCCAGCAGCTTAGTATCTTCCGATACGCAGTATTTT.

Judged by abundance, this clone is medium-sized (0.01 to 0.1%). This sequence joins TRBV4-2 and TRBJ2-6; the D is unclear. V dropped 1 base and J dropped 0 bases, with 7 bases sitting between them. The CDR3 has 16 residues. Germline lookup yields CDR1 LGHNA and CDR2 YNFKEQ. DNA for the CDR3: TGTGCCAGCAGCCAAGCAATTAGCTCTGGGGCCAACGTCCTGACTTTC. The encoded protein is CASSQAISSGANVLTF.

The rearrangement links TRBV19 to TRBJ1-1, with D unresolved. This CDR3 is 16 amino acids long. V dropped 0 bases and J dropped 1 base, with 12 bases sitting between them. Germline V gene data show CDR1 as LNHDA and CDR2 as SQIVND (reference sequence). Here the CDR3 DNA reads TGTGCCAGTAGTATAGATGGCCTGAGGAGGAACACTGAAGCTTTCTTT. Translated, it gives CASSIDGLRRNTEAFF.

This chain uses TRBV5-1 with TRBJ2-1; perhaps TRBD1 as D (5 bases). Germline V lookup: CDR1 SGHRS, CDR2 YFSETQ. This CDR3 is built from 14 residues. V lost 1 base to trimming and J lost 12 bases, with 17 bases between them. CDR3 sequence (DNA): TGCGCCAGCAGCTTGAATGTTGGGGCACGCACGCAGTTCTTC. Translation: CASSLNVGARTQFF.

CDR3 amino acids: CASSSSGGVYNEQFF. DNA for the CDR3: TGTGCCAGCAGCTCTAGCGGGGGGGTCTACAATGAGCAGTTCTTC. This chain links TRBV7-3 with TRBJ2-1; 12 nucleotides agree with TRBD2. Looked up from germline, CDR1 is SGHTA and CDR2 is FQGTGA. The CDR3 extends over 15 amino acids. The V segment lost 4 bases and the J segment 3 bases; nucleotides outside the gene matches: 1.

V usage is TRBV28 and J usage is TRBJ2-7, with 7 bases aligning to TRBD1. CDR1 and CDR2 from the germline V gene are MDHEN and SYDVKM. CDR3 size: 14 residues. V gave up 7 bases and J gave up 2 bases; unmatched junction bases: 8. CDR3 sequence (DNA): TGTGCCAGCACCACCGGGACAGCAACCTACGAGCAGTACTTC. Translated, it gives CASTTGTATYEQYF.

The CDR3 spells CSVWDLGETQYF. The CDR3 nucleotides read TGCAGCGTCTGGGACTTAGGGGAGACCCAGTACTTC. V and J are TRBV29-1 and TRBJ2-5, with D possibly being TRBD2 (6 bases). V was clipped by 6 bases and J by 5 bases, with 13 bases between them. The CDR3 is made up of 12 amino acids. The germline V gene encodes CDR1 SQVTM and CDR2 ANQGSEA. Filled out from reference TRBV29-1 and TRBJ2-5, the complete variable domain reads SAVISQKPSRDICQRGTSLTIQCQVDSQVTMMFWYRQQPGQSLTLIATANQGSEATYESGFVIDKFPISRPNLTFSTLTVSNMSPEDSSIYLCSVWDLGETQYFGPGTRLLVL.

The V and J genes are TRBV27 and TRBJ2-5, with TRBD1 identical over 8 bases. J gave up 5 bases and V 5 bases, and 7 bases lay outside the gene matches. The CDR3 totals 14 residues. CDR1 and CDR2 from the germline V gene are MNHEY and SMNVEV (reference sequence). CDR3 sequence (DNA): TGTGCCAGCAGTACAAGACAGGGGACGGAGACCCAGTACTTC. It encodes CASSTRQGTETQYF.

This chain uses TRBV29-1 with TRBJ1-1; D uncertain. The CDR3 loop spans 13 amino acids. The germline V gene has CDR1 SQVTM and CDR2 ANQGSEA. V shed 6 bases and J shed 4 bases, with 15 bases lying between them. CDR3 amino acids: CSVRAREGTEAFF. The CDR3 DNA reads TGCAGCGTCCGGGCCAGAGAGGGCACTGAAGCTTTCTTT.

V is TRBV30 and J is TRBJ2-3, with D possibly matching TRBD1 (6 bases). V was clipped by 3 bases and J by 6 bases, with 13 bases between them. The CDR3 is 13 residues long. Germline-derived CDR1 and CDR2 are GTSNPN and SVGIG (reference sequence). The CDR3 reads CAWRGGVRDTQYF. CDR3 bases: TGTGCCTGGAGAGGGGGAGTTAGGGATACGCAGTATTTT.

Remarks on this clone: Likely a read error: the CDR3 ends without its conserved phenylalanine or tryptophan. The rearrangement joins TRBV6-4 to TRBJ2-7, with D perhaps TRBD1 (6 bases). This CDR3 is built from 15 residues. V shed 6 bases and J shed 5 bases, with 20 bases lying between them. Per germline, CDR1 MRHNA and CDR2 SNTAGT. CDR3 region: CASSTRQEMSHEQYL. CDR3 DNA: TGTGCCAGCAGCACAAGACAGGAGATGTCCCACGAGCAGTACCTC.

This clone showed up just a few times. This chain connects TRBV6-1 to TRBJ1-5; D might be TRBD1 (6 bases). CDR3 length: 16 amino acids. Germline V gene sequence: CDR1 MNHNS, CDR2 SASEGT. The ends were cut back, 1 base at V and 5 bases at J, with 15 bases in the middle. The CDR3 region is CASSEEVGAGHQPQHF. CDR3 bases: TGTGCCAGCAGTGAAGAGGTGGGGGCAGGCCATCAGCCCCAGCATTTT.

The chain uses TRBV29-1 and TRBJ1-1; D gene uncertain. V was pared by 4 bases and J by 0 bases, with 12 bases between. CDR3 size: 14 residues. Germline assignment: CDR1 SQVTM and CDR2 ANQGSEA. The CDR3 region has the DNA TGCAGCGTTGTAGTAGCGGGTTTGAACACTGAAGCTTTCTTT. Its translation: CSVVVAGLNTEAFF.

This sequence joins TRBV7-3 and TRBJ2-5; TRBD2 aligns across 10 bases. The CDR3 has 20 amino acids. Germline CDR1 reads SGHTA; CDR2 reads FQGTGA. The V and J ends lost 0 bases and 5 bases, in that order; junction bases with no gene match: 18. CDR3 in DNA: TGTGCCAGCAGCTTAACGGCTAGCGGGGGTAGGGGCCAGTTAGAGGAGACCCAGTACTTC. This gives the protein CASSLTASGGRGQLEETQYF.

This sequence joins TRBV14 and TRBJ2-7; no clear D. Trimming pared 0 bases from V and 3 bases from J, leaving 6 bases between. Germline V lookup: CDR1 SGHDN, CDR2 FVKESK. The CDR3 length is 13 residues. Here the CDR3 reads CASSQDLYYEQYF. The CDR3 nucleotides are TGTGCCAGCAGCCAAGATTTGTACTACGAGCAGTACTTC.

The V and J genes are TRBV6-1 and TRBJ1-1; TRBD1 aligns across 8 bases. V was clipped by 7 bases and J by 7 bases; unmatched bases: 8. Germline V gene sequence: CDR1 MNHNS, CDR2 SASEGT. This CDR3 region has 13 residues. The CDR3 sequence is CASTPQGGGEAFF. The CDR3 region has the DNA TGTGCCAGCACCCCACAGGGGGGAGGTGAAGCTTTCTTT.

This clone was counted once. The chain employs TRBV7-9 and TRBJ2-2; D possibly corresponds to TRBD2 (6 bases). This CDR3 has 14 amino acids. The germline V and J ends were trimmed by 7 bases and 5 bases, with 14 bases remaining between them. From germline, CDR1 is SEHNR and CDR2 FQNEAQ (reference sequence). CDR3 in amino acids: CASTAIGGTGELFF. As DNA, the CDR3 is TGTGCCAGCACAGCTATCGGAGGGACCGGGGAGCTGTTTTTT.

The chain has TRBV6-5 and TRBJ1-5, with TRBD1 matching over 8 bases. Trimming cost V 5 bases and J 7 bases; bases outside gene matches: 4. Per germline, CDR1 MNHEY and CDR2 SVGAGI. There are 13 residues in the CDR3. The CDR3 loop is CASSPTGGQPQHF. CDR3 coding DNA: TGTGCCAGCAGTCCAACAGGGGGGCAGCCCCAGCATTTT.

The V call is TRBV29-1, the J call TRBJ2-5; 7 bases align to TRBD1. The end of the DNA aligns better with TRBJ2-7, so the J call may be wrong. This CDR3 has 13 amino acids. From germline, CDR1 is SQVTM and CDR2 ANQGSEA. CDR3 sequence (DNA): TGCAGCGTTGAGGCAGGGGGTACCTACGAGCAGTACTTC. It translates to CSVEAGGTYEQYF.

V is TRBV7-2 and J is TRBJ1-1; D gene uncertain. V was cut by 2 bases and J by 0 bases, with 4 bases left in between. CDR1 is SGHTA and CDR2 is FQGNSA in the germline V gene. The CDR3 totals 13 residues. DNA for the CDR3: TGTGCCAGCAGCTTATCCATGAACACTGAAGCTTTCTTT. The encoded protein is CASSLSMNTEAFF.

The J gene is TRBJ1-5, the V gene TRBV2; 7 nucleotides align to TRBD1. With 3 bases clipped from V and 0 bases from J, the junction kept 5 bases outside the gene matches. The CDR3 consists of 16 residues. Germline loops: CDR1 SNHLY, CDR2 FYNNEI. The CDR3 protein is CASSDQGTVSNQPQHF. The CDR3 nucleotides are TGTGCCAGCAGTGACCAAGGGACAGTTAGCAATCAGCCCCAGCATTTT.

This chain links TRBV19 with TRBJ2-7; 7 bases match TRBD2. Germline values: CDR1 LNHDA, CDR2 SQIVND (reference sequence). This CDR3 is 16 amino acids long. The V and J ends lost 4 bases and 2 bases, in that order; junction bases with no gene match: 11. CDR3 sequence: CASSTWGGKGAYEQYF. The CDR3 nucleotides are TGTGCCAGTAGTACCTGGGGGGGTAAGGGAGCCTACGAGCAGTACTTC.

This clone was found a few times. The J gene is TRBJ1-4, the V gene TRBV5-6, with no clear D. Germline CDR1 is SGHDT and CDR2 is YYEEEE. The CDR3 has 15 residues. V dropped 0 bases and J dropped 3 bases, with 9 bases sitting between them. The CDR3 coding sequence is TGTGCCAGCAGCTTGGCGCGAGGAGCTAATGAAAAACTGTTTTTT. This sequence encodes CASSLARGANEKLFF.